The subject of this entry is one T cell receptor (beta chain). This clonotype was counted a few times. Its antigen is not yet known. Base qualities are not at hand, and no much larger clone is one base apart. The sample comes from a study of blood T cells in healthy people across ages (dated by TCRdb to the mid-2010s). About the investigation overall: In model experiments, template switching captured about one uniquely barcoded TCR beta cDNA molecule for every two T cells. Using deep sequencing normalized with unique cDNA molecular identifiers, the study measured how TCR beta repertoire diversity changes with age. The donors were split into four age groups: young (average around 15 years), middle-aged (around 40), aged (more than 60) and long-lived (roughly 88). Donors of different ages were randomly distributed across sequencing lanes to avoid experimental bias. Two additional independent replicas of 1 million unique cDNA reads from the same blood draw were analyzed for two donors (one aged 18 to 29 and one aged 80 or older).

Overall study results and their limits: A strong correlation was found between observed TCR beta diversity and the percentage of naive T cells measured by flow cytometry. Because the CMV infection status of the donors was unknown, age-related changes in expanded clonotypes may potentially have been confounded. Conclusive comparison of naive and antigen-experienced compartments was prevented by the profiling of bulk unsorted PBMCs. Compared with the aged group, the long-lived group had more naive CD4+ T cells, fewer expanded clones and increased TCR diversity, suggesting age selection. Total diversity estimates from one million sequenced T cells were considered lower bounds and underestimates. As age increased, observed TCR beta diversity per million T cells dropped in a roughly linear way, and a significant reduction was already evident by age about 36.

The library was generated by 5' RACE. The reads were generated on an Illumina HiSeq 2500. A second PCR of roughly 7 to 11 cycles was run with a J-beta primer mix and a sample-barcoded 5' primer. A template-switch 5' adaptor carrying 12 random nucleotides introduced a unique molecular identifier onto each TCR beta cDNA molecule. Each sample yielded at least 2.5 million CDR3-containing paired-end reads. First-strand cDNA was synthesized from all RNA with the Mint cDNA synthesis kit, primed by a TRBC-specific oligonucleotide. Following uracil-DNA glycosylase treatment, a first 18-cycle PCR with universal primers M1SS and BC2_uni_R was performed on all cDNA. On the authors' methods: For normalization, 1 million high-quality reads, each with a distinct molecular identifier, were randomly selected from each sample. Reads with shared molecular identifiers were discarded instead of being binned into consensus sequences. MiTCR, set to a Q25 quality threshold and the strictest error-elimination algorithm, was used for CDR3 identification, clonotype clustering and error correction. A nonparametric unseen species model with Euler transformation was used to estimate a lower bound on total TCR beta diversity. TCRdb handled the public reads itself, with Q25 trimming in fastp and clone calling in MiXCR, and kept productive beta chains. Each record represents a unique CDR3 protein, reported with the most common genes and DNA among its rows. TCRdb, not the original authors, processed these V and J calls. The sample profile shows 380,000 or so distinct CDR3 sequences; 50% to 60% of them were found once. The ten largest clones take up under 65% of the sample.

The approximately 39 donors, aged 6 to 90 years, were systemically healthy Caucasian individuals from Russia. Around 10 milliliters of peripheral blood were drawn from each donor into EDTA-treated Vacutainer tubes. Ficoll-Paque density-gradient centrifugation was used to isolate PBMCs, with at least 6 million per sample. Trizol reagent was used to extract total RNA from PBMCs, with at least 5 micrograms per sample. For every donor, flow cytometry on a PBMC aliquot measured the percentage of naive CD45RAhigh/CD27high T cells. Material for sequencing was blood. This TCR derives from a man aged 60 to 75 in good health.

The encoded CDR3 is CASSARQGEKLFF. The DNA reads TGTGCCAGCAGCGCCAGACAGGGGGAAAAACTGTTTTTT. In this chain, TRBV9 is recombined with TRBJ1-4; 8 bases in the middle match TRBD1. From the cysteine through the phenylalanine, the CDR3 covers 13 amino acids. Only the CDR3 DNA stays, 39 bases, in frame from base 1. V trim: 3 bases; J trim: 8 bases; unmatched bases: 3. Taken from the germline V gene, the CDR1 and CDR2 loops are SGDLS and YYNGEE.